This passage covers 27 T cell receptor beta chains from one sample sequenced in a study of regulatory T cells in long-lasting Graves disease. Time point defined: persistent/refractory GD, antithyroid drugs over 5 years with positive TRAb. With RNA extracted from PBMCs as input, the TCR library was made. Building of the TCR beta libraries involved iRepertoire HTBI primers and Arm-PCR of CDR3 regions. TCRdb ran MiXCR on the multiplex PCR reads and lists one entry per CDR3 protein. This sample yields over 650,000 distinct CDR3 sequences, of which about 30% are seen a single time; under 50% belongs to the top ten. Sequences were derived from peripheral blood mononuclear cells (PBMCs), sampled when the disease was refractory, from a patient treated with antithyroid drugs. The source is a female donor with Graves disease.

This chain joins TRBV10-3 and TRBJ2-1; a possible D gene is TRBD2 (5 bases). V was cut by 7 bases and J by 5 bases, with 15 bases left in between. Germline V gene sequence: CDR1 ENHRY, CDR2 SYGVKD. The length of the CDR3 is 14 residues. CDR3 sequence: CAIKGSGPNNEQFF. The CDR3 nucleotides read TGTGCCATCAAAGGGAGCGGACCCAACAATGAGCAGTTCTTC.

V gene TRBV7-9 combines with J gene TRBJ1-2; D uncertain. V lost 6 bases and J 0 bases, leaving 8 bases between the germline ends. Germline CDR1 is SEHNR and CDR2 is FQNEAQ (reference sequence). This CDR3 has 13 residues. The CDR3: CASRGATNYGYTF. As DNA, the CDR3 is TGTGCCAGCAGGGGCGCCACTAACTATGGCTACACCTTC.

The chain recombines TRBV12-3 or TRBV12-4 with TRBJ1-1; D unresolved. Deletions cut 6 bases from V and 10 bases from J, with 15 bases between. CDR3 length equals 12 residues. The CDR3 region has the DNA TGTGCCAGCAGCGAAAACATGTTGGGAGCTTTCTTT. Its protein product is CASSENMLGAFF.

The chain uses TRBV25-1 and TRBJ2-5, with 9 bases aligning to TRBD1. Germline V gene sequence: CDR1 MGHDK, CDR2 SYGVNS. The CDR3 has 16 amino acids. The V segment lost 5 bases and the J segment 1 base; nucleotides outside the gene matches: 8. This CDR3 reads CASSPPGTGSQETQYF. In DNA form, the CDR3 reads TGTGCCAGCAGTCCCCCCGGGACAGGGTCCCAAGAGACCCAGTACTTC.

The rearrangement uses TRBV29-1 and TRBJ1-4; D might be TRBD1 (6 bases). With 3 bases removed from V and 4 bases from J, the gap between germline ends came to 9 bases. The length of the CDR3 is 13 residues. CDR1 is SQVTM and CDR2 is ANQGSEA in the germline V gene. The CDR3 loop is CSVDQGYNEKLFF. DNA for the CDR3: TGCAGCGTTGACCAGGGGTATAATGAAAAACTGTTTTTT.

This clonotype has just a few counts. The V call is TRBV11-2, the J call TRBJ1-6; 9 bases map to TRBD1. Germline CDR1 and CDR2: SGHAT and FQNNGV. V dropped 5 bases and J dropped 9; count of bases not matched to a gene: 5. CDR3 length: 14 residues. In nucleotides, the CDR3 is TGTGCCAGCAGCAAACAGGGGGCGGCTTCACCCCTCCACTTT. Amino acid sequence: CASSKQGAASPLHF.

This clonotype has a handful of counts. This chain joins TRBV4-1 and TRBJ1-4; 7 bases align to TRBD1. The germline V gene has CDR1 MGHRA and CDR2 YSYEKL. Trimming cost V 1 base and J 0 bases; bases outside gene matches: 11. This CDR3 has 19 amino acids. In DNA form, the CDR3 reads TGCGCCAGCAGCCAAGTAGGTGGGACAGCAAGAGCAACTAATGAAAAACTGTTTTTT. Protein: CASSQVGGTARATNEKLFF.

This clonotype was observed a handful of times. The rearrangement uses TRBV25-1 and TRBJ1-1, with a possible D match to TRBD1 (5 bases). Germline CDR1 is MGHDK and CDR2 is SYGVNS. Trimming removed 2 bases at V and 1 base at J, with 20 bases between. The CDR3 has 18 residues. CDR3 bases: TGTGCCAGCAGTGAACGTCTCCGGGGAGGTGACAGGAACACTGAAGCTTTCTTT. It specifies CASSERLRGGDRNTEAFF.

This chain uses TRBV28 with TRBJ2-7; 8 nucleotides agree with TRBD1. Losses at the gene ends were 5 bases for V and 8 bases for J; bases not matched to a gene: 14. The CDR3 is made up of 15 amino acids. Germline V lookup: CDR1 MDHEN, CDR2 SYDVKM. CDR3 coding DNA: TGTGCCAGCAGTAATTGGGGGACAGGCCAATCTAAGCAGTACTTC. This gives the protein CASSNWGTGQSKQYF. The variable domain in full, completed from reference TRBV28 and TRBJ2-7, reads DVKVTQSSRYLVKRTGEKVFLECVQDMDHENMFWYRQDPGLGLRLIYFSYDVKMKEKGDIPEGYSVSREKKERFSLILESASTNQTSMYLCASSNWGTGQSKQYFGPGTRLTVT.

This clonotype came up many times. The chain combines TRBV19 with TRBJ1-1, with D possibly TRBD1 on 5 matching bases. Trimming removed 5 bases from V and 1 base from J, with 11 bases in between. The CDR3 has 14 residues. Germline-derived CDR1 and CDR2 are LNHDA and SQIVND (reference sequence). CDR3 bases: TGTGCCAGTAGTGCCCAGACAGAGAACACTGAAGCTTTCTTT. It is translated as CASSAQTENTEAFF.

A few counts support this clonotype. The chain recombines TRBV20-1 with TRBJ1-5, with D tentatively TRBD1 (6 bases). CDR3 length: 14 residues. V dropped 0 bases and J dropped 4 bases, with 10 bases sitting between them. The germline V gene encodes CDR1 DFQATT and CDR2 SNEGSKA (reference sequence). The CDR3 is CSARDRGNNQPQHF. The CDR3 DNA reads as TGCAGTGCTAGAGATAGGGGGAATAATCAGCCCCAGCATTTT.

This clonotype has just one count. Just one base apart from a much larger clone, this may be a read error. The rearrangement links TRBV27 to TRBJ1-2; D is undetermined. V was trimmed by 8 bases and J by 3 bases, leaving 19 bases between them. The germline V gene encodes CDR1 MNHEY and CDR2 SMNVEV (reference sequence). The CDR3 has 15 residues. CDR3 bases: TGTGCCAGCGGTCGAAGGCCAGCTCGAGACTATGGCTACACCTTC. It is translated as CASGRRPARDYGYTF.

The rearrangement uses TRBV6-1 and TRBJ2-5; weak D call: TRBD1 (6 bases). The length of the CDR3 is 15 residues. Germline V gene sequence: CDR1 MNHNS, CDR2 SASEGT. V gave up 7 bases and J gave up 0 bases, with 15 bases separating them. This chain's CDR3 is CASNPGTLYQETQYF. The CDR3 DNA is TGTGCCAGCAACCCAGGGACACTCTACCAAGAGACCCAGTACTTC.

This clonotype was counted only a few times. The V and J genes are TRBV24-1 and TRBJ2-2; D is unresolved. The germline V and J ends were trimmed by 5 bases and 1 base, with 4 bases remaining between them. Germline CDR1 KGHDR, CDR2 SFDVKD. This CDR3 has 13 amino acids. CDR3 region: CATSALNTGELFF. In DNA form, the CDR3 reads TGTGCCACCAGTGCATTGAACACCGGGGAGCTGTTTTTT.

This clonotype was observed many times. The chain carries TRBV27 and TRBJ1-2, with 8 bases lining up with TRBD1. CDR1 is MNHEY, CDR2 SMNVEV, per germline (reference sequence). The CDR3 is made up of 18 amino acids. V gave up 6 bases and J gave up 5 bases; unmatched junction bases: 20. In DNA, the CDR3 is TGTGCCAGCAGACTTATAGGGCAGGGGGCGGATTGGGCATATGGCTACACCTTC. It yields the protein CASRLIGQGADWAYGYTF.

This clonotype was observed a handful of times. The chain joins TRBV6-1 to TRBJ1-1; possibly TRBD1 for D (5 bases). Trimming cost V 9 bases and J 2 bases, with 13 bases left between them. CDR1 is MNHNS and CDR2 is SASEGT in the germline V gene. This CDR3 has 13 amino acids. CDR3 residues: CASFQTVNTEAFF. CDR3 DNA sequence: TGTGCCAGTTTCCAGACAGTTAACACTGAAGCTTTCTTT.

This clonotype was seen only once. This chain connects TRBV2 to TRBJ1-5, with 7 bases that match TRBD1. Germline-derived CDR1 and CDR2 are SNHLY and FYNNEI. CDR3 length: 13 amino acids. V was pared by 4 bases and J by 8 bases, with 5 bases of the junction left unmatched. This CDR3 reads CASSVDRAEPQHF. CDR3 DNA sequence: TGTGCCAGCAGTGTAGACAGGGCTGAGCCCCAGCATTTT.

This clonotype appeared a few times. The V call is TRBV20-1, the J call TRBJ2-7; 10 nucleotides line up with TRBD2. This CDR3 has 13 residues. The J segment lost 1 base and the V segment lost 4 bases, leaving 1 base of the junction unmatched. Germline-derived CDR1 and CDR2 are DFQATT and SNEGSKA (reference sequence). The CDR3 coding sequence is TGCAGTGCTATAGCGGGAGGATCCTACGAGCAGTACTTC. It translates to CSAIAGGSYEQYF.

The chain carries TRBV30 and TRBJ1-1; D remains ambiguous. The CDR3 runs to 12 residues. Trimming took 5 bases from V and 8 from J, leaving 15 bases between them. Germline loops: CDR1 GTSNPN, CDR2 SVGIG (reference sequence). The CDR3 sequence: CAWGARPQEAFF. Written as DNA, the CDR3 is TGTGCCTGGGGAGCCAGACCGCAAGAAGCTTTCTTT. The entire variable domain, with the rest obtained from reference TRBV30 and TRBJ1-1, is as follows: SQTIHQWPATLVQPVGSPLSLECTVEGTSNPNLYWYRQAAGRGLQLLFYSVGIGQISSEVPQNLSASRPQDRQFILSSKKLLLSDSGFYLCAWGARPQEAFFGQGTRLTVV.

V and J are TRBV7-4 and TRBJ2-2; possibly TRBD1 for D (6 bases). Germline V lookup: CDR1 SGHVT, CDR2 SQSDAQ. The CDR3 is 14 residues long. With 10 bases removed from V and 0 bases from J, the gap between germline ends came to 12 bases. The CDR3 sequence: CANARDTNTGELFF. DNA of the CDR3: TGTGCCAACGCCCGGGACACGAACACCGGGGAGCTGTTTTTT. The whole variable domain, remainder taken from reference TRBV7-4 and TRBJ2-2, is GAGVSQSPRYKVAKRGRDVALRCDSISGHVTLYWYRQTLGQGSEVLTYSQSDAQRDKSGRPSGRFSAERPERSVSTLKIQRTEQGDSAVYLCANARDTNTGELFFGEGSRLTVL.

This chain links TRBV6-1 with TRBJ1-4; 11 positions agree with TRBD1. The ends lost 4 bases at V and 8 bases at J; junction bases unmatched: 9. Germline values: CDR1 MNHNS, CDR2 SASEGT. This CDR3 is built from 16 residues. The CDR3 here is CASSAKDRGLKEKLFF. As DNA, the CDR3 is TGTGCCAGCAGTGCGAAGGACAGGGGGCTAAAGGAAAAACTGTTTTTT.

The CDR3 coding sequence is TGTGCCAGCAGCGTAGAGGCACTAGCGGGAGTTACCGGGGAGCTGTTTTTT. Translating it yields CASSVEALAGVTGELFF. The rearrangement joins TRBV9 to TRBJ2-2, with 11 bases identical to TRBD2. V lost 0 bases to trimming and J lost 5 bases; unmatched junction nucleotides: 6. Germline V lookup: CDR1 SGDLS, CDR2 YYNGEE. The CDR3 runs 17 residues.

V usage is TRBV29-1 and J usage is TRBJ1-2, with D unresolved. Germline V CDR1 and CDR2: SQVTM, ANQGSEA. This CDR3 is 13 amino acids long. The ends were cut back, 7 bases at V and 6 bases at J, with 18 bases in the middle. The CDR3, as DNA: TGCAGCGGTGGCGATGGAAGTTTGGATGGCTACACCTTC. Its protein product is CSGGDGSLDGYTF. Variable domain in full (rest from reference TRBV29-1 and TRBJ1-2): SAVISQKPSRDICQRGTSLTIQCQVDSQVTMMFWYRQQPGQSLTLIATANQGSEATYESGFVIDKFPISRPNLTFSTLTVSNMSPEDSSIYLCSGGDGSLDGYTFGSGTRLTVV.

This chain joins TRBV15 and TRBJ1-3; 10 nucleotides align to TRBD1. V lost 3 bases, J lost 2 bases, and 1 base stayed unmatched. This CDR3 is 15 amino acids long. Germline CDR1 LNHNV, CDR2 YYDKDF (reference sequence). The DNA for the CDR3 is TGTGCCACCAGCAGCGACAGGGGGCCTGGAAACACCATATATTTT. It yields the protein CATSSDRGPGNTIYF.

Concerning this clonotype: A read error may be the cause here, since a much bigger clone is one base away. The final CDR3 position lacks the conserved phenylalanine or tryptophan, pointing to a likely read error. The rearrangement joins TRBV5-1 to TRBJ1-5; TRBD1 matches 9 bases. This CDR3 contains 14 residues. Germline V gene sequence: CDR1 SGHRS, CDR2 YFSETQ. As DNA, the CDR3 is TGTGCCAGCAGCCCGGGACAGGGCTATCAGCCCCAGCATCTT. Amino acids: CASSPGQGYQPQHL.

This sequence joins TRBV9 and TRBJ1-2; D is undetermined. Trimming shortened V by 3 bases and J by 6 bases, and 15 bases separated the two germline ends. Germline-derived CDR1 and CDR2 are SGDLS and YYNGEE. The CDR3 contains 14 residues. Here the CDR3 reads CASSATDGSHGYTF. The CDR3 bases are TGTGCCAGCAGCGCCACCGATGGGAGTCATGGCTACACCTTC. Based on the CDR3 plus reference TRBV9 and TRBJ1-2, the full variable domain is DSGVTQTPKHLITATGQRVTLRCSPRSGDLSVYWYQQSLDQGLQFLIQYYNGEERAKGNILERFSAQQFPDLHSELNLSSLELGDSALYFCASSATDGSHGYTFGSGTRLTVV.

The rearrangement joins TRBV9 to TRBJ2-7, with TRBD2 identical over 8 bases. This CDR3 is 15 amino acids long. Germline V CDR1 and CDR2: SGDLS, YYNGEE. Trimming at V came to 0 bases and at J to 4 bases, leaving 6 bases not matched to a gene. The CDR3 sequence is CASSVGREERYEQYF. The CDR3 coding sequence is TGTGCCAGCAGCGTAGGGCGGGAGGAGCGGTACGAGCAGTACTTC.